This T cell receptor (beta chain) comes out of a study of identical twins. Template switching added a universal primer site; cDNA carried unique molecular identifiers. TCRdb fed the 5' RACE reads into MiXCR, producing one record per CDR3 protein. The sample shows a few hundred thousand distinct CDR3 sequences, about 16% of them seen only once. Study-level findings and limits: Monozygotic twin pairs showed more out-of-frame TCR alpha sharing than models estimated.

Remarks on this clonotype: What it recognizes is unknown.

V was shortened by 6 bases and J by 10 bases, with 16 bases between the two germline ends. The germline V gene encodes CDR1 SNHLY and CDR2 FYNNEI. This CDR3 spans 13 amino acids. This same sample was also part of a study on yellow fever vaccine responses in identical twins. Per that paper: Reportedly, twins showed a vaccine T cell response that looked partly convergent and partly personalized.

The chain recombines TRBV2 with TRBJ2-1, with a tentative D call TRBD2 (5 bases). The source material was CD4+ T cells sorted from blood. This clonotype originated in a woman aged 18-35 years in good health. The CDR3 here is CASRLETGGEQFF. The CDR3 DNA reads TGTGCCAGCAGACTCGAAACGGGCGGGGAGCAGTTCTTC.